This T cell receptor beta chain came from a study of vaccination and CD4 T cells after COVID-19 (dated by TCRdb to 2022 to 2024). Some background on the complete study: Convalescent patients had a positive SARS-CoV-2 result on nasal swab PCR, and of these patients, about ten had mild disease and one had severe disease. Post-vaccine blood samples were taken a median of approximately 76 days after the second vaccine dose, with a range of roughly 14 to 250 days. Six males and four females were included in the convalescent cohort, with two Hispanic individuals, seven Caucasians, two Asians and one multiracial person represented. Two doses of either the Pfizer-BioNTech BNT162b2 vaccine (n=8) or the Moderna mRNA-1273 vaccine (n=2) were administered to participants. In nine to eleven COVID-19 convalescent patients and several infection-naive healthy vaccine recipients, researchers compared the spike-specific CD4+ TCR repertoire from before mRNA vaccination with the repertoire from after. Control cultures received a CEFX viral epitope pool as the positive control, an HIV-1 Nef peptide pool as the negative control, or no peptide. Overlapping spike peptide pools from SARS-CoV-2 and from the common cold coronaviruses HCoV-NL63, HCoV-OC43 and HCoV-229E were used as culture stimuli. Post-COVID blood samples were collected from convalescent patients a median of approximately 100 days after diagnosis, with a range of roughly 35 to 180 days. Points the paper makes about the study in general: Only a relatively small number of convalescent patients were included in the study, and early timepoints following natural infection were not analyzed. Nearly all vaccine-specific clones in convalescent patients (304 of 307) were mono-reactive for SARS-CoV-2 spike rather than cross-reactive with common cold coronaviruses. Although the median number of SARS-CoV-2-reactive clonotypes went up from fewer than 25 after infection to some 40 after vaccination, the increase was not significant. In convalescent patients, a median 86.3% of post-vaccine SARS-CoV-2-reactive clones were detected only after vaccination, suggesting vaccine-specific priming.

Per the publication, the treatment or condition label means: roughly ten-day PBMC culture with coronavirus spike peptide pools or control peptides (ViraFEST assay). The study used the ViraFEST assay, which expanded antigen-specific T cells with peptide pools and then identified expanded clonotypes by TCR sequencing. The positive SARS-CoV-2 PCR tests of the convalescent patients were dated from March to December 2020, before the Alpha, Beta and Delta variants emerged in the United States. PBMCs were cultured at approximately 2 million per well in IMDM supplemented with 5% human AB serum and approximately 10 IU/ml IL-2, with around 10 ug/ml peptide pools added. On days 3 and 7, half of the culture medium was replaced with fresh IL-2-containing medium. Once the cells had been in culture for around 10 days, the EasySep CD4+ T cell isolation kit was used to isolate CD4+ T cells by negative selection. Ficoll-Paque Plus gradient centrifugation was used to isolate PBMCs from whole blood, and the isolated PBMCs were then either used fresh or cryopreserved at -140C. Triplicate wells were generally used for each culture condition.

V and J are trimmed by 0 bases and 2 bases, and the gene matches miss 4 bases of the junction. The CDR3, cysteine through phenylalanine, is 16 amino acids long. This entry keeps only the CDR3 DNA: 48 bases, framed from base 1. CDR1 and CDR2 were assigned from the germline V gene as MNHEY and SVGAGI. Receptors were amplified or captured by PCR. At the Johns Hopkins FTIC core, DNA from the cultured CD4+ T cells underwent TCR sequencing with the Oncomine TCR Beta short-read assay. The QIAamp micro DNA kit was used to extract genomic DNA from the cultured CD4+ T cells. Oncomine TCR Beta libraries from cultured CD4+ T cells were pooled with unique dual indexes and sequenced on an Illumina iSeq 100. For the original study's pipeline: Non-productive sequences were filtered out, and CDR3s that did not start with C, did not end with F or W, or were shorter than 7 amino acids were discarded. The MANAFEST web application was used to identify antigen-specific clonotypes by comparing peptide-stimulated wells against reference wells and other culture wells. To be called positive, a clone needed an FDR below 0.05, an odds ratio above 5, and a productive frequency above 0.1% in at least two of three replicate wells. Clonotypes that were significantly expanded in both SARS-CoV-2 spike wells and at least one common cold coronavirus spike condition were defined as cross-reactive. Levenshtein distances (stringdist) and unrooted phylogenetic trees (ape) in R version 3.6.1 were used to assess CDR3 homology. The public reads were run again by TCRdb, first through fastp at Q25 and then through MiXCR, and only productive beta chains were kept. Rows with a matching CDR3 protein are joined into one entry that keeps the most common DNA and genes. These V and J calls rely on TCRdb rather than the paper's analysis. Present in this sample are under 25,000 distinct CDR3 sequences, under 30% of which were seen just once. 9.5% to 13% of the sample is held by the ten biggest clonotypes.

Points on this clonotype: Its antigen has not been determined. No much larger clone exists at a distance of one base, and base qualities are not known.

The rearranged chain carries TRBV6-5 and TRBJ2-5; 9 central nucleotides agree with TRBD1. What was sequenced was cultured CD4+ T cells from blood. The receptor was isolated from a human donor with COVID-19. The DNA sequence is TGTGCCAGCAGTTACTCGGGGACAGGGTTTCAAGAGACCCAGTACTTC. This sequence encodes CASSYSGTGFQETQYF.